The sequence of this T cell receptor (beta chain) was determined in a study of technical replicates of blood from several donors. Assay: immunoSEQ multiplex PCR; the TCRdb copy retains only in-frame clones and omits some. Of fewer than 60,000 clones in the sample, 90% to 95% were seen once. The sequenced sample was PBMCs. The source of this sequence is a human donor in good health. Some clones in this sample may be carry-over from other donors' samples.

The CDR3 is CASNDRVQETQYF. CDR3 coding DNA: TGTGCCAGCAACGACAGGGTCCAAGAGACCCAGTACTTC. The chain joins TRBV13 to TRBJ2-5; TRBD1 aligns across 7 bases. Germline lookup yields CDR1 PRHDT and CDR2 FYEKMQ (reference sequence). The CDR3 is 13 residues long. V was pared by 7 bases and J by 1 base, with 3 bases of the junction left unmatched.